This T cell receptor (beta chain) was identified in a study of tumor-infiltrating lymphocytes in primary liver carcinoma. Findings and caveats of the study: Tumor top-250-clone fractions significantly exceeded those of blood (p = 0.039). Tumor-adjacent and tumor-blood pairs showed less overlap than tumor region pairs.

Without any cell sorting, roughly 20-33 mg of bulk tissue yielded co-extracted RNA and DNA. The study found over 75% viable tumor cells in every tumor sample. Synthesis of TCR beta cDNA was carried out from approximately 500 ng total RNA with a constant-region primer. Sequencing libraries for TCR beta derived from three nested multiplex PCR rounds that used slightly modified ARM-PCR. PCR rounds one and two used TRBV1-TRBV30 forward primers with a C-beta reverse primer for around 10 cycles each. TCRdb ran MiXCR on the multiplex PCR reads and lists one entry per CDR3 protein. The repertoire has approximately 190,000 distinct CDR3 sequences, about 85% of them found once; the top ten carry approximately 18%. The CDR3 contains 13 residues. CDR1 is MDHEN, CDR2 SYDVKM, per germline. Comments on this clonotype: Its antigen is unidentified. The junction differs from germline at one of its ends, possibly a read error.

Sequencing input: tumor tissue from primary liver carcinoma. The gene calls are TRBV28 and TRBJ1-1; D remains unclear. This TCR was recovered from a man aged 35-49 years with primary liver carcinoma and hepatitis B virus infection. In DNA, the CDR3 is TGTGCCAGTTTCAAGCCGGGTGGCACTGAAGCTATCTTT. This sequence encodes CASFKPGGTEAIF.